The rows below give T cell receptor beta chains drawn from one sample of a study of T-cell memory formation after mild COVID-19. TCRdb recomputed calls from the 5' RACE reads with MiXCR, one row per CDR3 protein. This table has 65,000 to 100,000 distinct CDR3 sequences, roughly 12% appearing once. Material for sequencing was PBMCs or a T cell subset sorted from them (not recorded which). The receptors derive from a man aged 18 to 35 who had mild COVID-19 (a few samples of this study predate the infection). Cell type and time point are not known. CDR3s include the opening cysteine and the closing phenylalanine or tryptophan. Fields, in order: J gene, clone size, D gene, V gene, CDR3 protein, CDR3 DNA. D genes are given only for firm matches. Only some rows state a clone size, as once, few, many or a class for expanded clones.

J gene: TRBJ2-2; clone size: few; D gene: TRBD2; V gene: TRBV24-1; CDR3 protein: CATSEASGGNTGELFF; CDR3 DNA: TGTGCCACCAGTGAAGCTAGCGGGGGAAACACCGGGGAGCTGTTTTTT
J gene: TRBJ2-3; clone size: few; D gene: -; V gene: TRBV4-1; CDR3 protein: CASSQERGPTDTQYF; CDR3 DNA: TGCGCCAGCAGCCAAGAACGGGGGCCGACAGATACGCAGTATTTT
J gene: TRBJ2-3; clone size: few; D gene: TRBD2; V gene: TRBV5-1; CDR3 protein: CASGAGENTDTQYF; CDR3 DNA: TGCGCCAGCGGGGCGGGGGAGAACACAGATACGCAGTATTTT
J gene: TRBJ2-5; clone size: once; D gene: -; V gene: TRBV7-9; CDR3 protein: CASSLAGAPPETQYF; CDR3 DNA: TGTGCCAGCAGCTTAGCGGGCGCGCCCCCAGAGACCCAGTACTTC
J gene: TRBJ1-5; clone size: many; D gene: -; V gene: TRBV12-3/TRBV12-4; CDR3 protein: CASSLPGRTQPQHF; CDR3 DNA: TGTGCCAGCAGTCTCCCTGGAAGGACCCAGCCCCAGCATTTT
J gene: TRBJ2-2; clone size: few; D gene: -; V gene: TRBV28; CDR3 protein: CASTLPRPNTGELFF; CDR3 DNA: TGTGCCAGCACCCTTCCCAGGCCGAACACCGGGGAGCTGTTTTTT
J gene: TRBJ2-3; clone size: many; D gene: -; V gene: TRBV29-1; CDR3 protein: CSAVGDTQYF; CDR3 DNA: TGCAGCGCCGTAGGGGATACGCAGTATTTT
J gene: TRBJ2-7; clone size: many; D gene: TRBD2; V gene: TRBV29-1; CDR3 protein: CSVEDGRKANYEQYF; CDR3 DNA: TGCAGCGTTGAAGACGGGAGGAAGGCCAACTACGAGCAGTACTTC
J gene: TRBJ2-2; clone size: few; D gene: -; V gene: TRBV20-1; CDR3 protein: CSAREFRTGELFF; CDR3 DNA: TGCAGCGCTAGGGAGTTTCGGACCGGGGAGCTGTTTTTT
J gene: TRBJ2-3; clone size: few; D gene: TRBD1; V gene: TRBV7-3; CDR3 protein: CASSLTGGMQYF; CDR3 DNA: TGTGCCAGCAGCTTGACAGGGGGCATGCAGTATTTT
J gene: TRBJ1-2; clone size: few; D gene: -; V gene: TRBV29-1; CDR3 protein: CSVEDSLNYGYTF; CDR3 DNA: TGCAGCGTTGAGGACAGTCTTAACTATGGCTACACCTTC
J gene: TRBJ2-3; clone size: many; D gene: -; V gene: TRBV7-6; CDR3 protein: CASSLSVGATDTQYF; CDR3 DNA: TGTGCCAGCAGCCTCAGTGTGGGGGCCACAGATACGCAGTATTTT
J gene: TRBJ2-1; clone size: -; D gene: -; V gene: TRBV5-1; CDR3 protein: CASSLGAFYEQFF; CDR3 DNA: TGCGCCAGCAGCTTGGGCGCTTTCTATGAGCAGTTCTTC
J gene: TRBJ2-5; clone size: -; D gene: -; V gene: TRBV5-1; CDR3 protein: CASSLRTEETQYF; CDR3 DNA: TGCGCCAGCAGCCTTCGGACCGAAGAGACCCAGTACTTC
J gene: TRBJ1-1; clone size: many; D gene: -; V gene: TRBV12-3/TRBV12-4; CDR3 protein: CASSRTGPNTEAFF; CDR3 DNA: TGTGCCAGCAGCCGAACCGGGCCAAACACTGAAGCTTTCTTT
J gene: TRBJ2-1; clone size: -; D gene: TRBD2; V gene: TRBV24-1; CDR3 protein: CATSEAGPYNEQFF; CDR3 DNA: TGTGCCACCAGTGAAGCGGGGCCCTACAATGAGCAGTTCTTC
J gene: TRBJ2-1; clone size: -; D gene: -; V gene: TRBV11-2; CDR3 protein: CASSLLSEQFF; CDR3 DNA: TGTGCCAGCAGCTTACTGTCTGAGCAGTTCTTC
J gene: TRBJ1-6; clone size: few; D gene: TRBD1; V gene: TRBV19; CDR3 protein: CASSFGQGYNSPLHF; CDR3 DNA: TGTGCCAGCTCCTTCGGACAGGGGTATAATTCACCCCTCCACTTT